The TCR beta chain under discussion was sequenced for a study of shared T cell receptors in the human thymus. CDR1 is MNHNY, CDR2 SVGAGI, per germline (reference sequence). The CDR3 sequence is 13 residues long. V lost 6 bases, J lost 9 bases, and 4 bases stayed unmatched. The table came from immunoSEQ multiplex PCR; TCRdb's copy has only in-frame clones and leaves some out. Of more than 550,000 clones listed, 80% to 90% are singletons. This clone came up once. The same data also went into a second study, on human thymus T cells. As that report states: Usage of V and J genes appeared biased in thymic and blood repertoires.

Specimen: thymocytes. The clonotype was recovered from a girl less than two years old with a congenital heart defect. The V and J genes are TRBV6-6 and TRBJ1-5; 11 bases are shared with TRBD1. The CDR3 region has the DNA TGTGCCAGCAGGGACAGGGGGCAGCGGCCCCAGCATTTT. This gives the protein CASRDRGQRPQHF.